The clone carrying this T cell receptor beta chain was counted only a few times. Original analysis: Reference gene primer amplification gave estimated nucleated cell counts. Data came from immunoSEQ multiplex PCR; TCRdb stores just in-frame clones and leaves some out. V and J calls and clone size are those listed in that table; D and trimming were worked out from the DNA. The sample includes under 50,000 clones, 80% to 90% of them seen just once. This entry belongs to a study of blood T cell repertoires in COVID-19. Study as a whole: Sites across the United States, Italy and Spain contributed samples from acute and convalescent COVID-19. T cells, B-cell-depleted T cells, or PBMCs provided the cDNA or gDNA that served as material.

The CDR3 loop spans 13 amino acids. The junction had 13 bases not matched to a gene; V was cut back by 7 bases and J by 13 bases. From germline, CDR1 is LNHDA and CDR2 SQIVND (reference sequence). The receptor was derived from a man between 35 and 55 years old with acute or convalescent COVID-19. What was sequenced was peripheral blood. The rearrangement joins TRBV19 to TRBJ2-1; 7 nucleotides line up with TRBD1. The CDR3 loop reads CASTYARGTAQFF. As DNA, the CDR3 is TGTGCCAGTACTTACGCGAGAGGGACAGCTCAGTTCTTC.